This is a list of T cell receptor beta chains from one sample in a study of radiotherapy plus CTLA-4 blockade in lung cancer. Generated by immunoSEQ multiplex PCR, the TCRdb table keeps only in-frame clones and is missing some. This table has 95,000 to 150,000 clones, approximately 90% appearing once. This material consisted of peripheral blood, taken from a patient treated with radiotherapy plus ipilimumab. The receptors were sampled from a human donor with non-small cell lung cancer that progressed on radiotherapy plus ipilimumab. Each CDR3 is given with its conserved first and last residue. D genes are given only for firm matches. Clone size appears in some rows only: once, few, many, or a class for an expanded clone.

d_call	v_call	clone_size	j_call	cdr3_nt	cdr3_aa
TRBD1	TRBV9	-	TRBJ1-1	TGTGCCAGCAGCGCCCATCCGACAGGGGAACGTGCTGAAGCTTTCTTT	CASSAHPTGERAEAFF
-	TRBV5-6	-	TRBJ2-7	TGTGCCAGCAGCCCTGGGGCCTTCTACGAGCAGTACTTC	CASSPGAFYEQYF
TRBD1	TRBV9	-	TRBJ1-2	TGTGCCAGCAGCGAACACCGGGACAGGAGGACCTATGGCTACACCTTC	CASSEHRDRRTYGYTF
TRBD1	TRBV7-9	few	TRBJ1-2	TGTGCCAGCAGCGAACAGGGGGACTATGGCTACACCTTC	CASSEQGDYGYTF
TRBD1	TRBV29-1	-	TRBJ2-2	TGCAGCGTTGGGACAGGGGGCACCGGGGAGCTGTTTTTT	CSVGTGGTGELFF
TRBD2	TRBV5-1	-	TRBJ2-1	TGCGCCAGCAGCCCATCACGACTAGCGGGGGATGAGCAGTTCTTC	CASSPSRLAGDEQFF
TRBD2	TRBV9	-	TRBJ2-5	TGTGCCAGCAGCGTAGGAGGACTAGCGGGAGCGGGGGAGACCCAGTACTTC	CASSVGGLAGAGETQYF
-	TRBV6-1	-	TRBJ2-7	TGTGCCAGCAGTGAGGGTCAGGAGGCTAGTCTGTACGAGCAGTACTTC	CASSEGQEASLYEQYF
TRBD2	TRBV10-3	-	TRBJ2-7	TGTGCCATCAGTGAGGGAGGGCTCGCGGGGGTTCAGTACTTC	CAISEGGLAGVQYF
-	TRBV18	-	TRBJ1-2	TGTGCCAGCTCACCAAATGTTGGAGTCACTAACTATGGCTACACCTTC	CASSPNVGVTNYGYTF
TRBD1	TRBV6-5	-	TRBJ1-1	TGTGCCAGCAGTTATCAGGGGACAGGGGTGAAGACTGAAGCTTTCTTT	CASSYQGTGVKTEAFF
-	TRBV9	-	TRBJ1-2	TGTGCCAGCAGCGCCCGGCAGGGCTATGGCTACACCTTC	CASSARQGYGYTF
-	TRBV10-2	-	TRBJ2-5	TGCGCCAGCAGTGAAAGGGAGACCCAGTACTTC	CASSERETQYF
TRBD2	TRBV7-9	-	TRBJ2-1	TGTGCCAGCAGCTTAGGGACTAGCCCTAATGAGCAGTTCTTC	CASSLGTSPNEQFF
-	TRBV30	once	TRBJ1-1	TGTGCCTGGAGTGTTTTAGGTACCTCTGAAGCTTTCTTT	CAWSVLGTSEAFF
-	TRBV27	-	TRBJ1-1	TGTGCCAGCAGTTTATGGGCAGGGCGCGGGAACACTGAAGCTTTCTTT	CASSLWAGRGNTEAFF
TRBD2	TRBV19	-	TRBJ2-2	TGTGCCACCCAAGCGGGGATGAACACCGGGGAGCTGTTTTTT	CATQAGMNTGELFF
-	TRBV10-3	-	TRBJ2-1	TGTGCCATCAGAAACGACAGGGAGCAGTTCTTC	CAIRNDREQFF
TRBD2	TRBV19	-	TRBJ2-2	TGTGCCAGTAGTGCGGGGGTCACCGGGGAGCTGTTTTTT	CASSAGVTGELFF
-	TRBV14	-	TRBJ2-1	TGTGCCAGCAGCCCTTTTGGCCGTCCCTACAATGAGCAGTTCTTC	CASSPFGRPYNEQFF
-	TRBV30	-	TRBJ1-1	TGTGCCTGGAGTGTTTGGGTGGACACTGAAGCTTTCTTT	CAWSVWVDTEAFF
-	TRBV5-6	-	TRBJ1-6	TGTGCCAGCAGCTTCCGCCCGCAGGGATGGTTTTCACCCCTCCACTTT	CASSFRPQGWFSPLHF
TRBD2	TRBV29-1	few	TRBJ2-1	TGCAGCGCCGCCGGGACTAGCGGGAGCGCCTACAATGAGCAGTTCTTC	CSAAGTSGSAYNEQFF
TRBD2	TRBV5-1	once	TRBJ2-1	TGCGCCAGCAGCTCTAGCGGGAGGGCCAATGAGCAGTTCTTC	CASSSSGRANEQFF